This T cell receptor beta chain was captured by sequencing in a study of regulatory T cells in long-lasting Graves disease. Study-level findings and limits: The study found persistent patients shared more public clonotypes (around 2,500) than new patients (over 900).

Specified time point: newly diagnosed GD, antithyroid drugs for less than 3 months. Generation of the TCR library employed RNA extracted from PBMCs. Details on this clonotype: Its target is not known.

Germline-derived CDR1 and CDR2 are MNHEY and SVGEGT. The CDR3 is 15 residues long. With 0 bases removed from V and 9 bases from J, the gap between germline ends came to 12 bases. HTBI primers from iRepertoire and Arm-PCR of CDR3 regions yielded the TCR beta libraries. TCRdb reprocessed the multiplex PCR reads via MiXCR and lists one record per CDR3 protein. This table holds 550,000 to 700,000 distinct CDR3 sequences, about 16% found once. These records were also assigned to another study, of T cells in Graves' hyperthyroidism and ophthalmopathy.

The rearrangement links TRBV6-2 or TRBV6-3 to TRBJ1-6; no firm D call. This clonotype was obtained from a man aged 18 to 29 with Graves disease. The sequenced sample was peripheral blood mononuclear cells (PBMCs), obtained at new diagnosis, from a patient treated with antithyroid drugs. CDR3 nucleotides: TGTGCCAGCAGTTACTCGAGATTTCCGGGTTCACCCCTCCACTTT. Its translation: CASSYSRFPGSPLHF.